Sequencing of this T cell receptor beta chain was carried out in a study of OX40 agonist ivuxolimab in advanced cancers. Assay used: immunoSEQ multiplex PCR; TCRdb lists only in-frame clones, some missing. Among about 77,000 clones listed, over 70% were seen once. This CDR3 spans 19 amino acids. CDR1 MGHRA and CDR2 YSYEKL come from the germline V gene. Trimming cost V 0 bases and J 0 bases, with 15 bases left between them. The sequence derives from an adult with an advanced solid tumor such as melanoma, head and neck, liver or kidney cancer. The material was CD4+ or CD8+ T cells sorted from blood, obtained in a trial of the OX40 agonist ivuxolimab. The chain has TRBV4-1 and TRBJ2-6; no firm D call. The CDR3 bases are TGCGCCAGCAGCCAAGAGTCAGAGACCCCGAACTCTGGGGCCAACGTCCTGACTTTC. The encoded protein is CASSQESETPNSGANVLTF.